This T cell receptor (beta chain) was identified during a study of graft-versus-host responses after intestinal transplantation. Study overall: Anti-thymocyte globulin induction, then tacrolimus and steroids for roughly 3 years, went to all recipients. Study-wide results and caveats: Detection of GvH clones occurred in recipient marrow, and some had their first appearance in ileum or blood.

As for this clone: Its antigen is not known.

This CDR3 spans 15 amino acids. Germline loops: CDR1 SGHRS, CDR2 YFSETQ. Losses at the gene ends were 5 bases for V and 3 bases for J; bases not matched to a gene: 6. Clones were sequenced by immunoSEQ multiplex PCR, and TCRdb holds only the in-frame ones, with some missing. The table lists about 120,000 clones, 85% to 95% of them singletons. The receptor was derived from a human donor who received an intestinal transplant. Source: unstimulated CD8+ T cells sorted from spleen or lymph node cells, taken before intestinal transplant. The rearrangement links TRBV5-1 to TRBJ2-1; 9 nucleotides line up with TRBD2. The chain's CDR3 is CASRLTSGFYNEQFF. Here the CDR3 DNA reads TGCGCCAGCAGACTTACTAGCGGGTTCTACAATGAGCAGTTCTTC.